This T cell receptor beta chain was profiled in a study of blood T cells in healthy people across ages. V was trimmed by 3 bases and J by 2 bases, leaving 8 bases between them. Germline-derived CDR1 and CDR2 are SQVTM and ANQGSEA. This CDR3 is 14 amino acids long. The use of a sample-barcoded 5' primer and a J-beta primer mix characterized a second PCR of roughly 7 to 12 cycles. TCRdb re-called the 5' RACE reads through MiXCR, storing one row per CDR3 protein. The table has approximately 730,000 distinct CDR3 sequences, about 53% seen once. The chain has TRBV29-1 and TRBJ2-6; the D gene could be TRBD1 or TRBD2 (5 bases each). Specimen: blood. This TCR came from a man at least 80 years old in good health. The CDR3 DNA reads as TGCAGCGTTGATGGGGGAACTGGGGCCAACGTCCTGACTTTC. Translation gives CSVDGGTGANVLTF. The full variable domain, its missing parts supplied by reference TRBV29-1 and TRBJ2-6, is SAVISQKPSRDICQRGTSLTIQCQVDSQVTMMFWYRQQPGQSLTLIATANQGSEATYESGFVIDKFPISRPNLTFSTLTVSNMSPEDSSIYLCSVDGGTGANVLTFGAGSRLTVL.